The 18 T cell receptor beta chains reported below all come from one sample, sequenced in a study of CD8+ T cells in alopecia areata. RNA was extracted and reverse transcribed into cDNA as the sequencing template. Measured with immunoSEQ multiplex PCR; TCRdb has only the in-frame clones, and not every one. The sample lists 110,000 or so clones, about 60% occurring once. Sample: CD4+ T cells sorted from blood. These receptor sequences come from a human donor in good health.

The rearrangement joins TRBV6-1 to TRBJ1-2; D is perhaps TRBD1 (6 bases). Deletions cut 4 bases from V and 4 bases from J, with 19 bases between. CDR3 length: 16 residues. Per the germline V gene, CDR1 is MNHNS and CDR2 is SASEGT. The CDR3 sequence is CASSGGLDPFGYGYTF. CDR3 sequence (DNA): TGTGCCAGCAGTGGGGGGCTTGATCCCTTTGGCTATGGCTACACCTTC.

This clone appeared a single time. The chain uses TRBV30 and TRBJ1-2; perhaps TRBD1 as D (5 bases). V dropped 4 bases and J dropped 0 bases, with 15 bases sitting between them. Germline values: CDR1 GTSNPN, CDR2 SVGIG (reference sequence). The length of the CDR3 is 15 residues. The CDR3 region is CAWMNSGLANYGYTF. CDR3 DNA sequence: TGTGCCTGGATGAATTCAGGGTTAGCTAACTATGGCTACACCTTC.

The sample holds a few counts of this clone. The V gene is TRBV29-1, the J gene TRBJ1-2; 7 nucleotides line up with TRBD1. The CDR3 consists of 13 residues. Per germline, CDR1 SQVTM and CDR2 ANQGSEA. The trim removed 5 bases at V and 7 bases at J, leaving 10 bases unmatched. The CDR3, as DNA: TGCAGCGTTCTCACCTTACAGGGGAGTGGCTACACCTTC. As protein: CSVLTLQGSGYTF.

CDR3 in amino acids: CASSLAANTEAFF. The DNA of the CDR3 is TGCGCCAGCAGCTTGGCAGCGAACACTGAAGCTTTCTTT. The gene calls are TRBV5-1 and TRBJ1-1; no clear D. Germline V gene data show CDR1 as SGHRS and CDR2 as YFSETQ. Deletions cut 0 bases from V and 1 base from J, with 4 bases between. This CDR3 region has 13 residues.

This chain's CDR3 is CSLLGGSGYTF. DNA of the CDR3: TGCAGTCTCCTTGGGGGGTCTGGCTACACCTTC. The chain employs TRBV20-1 and TRBJ1-2; a weak D match, TRBD1 (5 bases). This CDR3 spans 11 amino acids. Trimming took 8 bases from V and 7 from J, leaving 14 bases between them. CDR1 and CDR2 (germline): DFQATT, SNEGSKA (reference sequence).

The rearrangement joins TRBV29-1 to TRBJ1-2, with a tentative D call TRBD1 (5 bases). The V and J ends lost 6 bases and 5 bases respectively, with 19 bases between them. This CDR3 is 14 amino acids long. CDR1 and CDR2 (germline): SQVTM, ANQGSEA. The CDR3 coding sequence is TGCAGCGTCGTTGAAAGCCCCCGGGGGTATGGCTACACCTTC. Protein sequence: CSVVESPRGYGYTF. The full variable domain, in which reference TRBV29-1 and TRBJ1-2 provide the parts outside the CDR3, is SAVISQKPSRDICQRGTSLTIQCQVDSQVTMMFWYRQQPGQSLTLIATANQGSEATYESGFVIDKFPISRPNLTFSTLTVSNMSPEDSSIYLCSVVESPRGYGYTFGSGTRLTVV.

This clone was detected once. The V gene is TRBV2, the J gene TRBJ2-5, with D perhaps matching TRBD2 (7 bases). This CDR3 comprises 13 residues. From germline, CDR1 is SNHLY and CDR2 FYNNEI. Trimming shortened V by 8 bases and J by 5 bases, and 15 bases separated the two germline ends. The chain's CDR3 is CASGGGGAETQYF. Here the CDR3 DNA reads TGTGCCAGCGGGGGCGGGGGCGCCGAGACCCAGTACTTC.

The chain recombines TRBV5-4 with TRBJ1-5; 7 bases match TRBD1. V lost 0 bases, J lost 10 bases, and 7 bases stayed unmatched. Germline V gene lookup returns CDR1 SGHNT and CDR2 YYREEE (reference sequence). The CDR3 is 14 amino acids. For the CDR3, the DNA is TGTGCCAGCAGCTTGGACCGACAGGGCACACCCCAGCATTTT. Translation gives CASSLDRQGTPQHF.

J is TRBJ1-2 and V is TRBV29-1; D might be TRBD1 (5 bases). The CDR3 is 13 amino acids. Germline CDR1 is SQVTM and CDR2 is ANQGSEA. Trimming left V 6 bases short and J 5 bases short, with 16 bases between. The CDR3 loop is CSVGTGTGYGYTF. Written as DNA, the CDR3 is TGCAGCGTAGGGACGGGGACTGGTTATGGCTACACCTTC.

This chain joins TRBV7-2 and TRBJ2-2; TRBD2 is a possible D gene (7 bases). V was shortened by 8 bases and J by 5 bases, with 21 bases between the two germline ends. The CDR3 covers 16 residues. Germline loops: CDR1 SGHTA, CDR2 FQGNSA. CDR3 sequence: CASGTSTGGWTGELFF. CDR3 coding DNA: TGTGCCAGCGGAACCTCGACGGGGGGCTGGACCGGGGAGCTGTTTTTT.

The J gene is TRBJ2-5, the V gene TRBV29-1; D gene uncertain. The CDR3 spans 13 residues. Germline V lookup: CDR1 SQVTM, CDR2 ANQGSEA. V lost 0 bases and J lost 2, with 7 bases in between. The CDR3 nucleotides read TGCAGCGTTGAAGATACAGTTCAAGAGACCCAGTACTTC. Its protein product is CSVEDTVQETQYF.

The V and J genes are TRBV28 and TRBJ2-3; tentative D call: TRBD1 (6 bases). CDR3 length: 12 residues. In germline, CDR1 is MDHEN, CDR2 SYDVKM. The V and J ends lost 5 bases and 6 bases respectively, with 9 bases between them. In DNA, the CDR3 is TGTGCCAGCAGTAACCAGGGGGATACGCAGTATTTT. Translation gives CASSNQGDTQYF.

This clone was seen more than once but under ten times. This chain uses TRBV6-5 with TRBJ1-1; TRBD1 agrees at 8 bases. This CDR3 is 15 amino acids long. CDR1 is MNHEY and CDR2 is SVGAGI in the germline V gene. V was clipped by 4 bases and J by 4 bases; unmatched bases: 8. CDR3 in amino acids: CASSSNRGLGTEAFF. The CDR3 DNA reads TGTGCCAGCAGTTCGAACAGGGGGTTGGGCACTGAAGCTTTCTTT.

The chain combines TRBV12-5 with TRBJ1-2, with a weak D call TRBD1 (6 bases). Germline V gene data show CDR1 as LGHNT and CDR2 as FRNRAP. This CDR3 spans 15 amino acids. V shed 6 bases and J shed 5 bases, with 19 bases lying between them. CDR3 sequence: CASGPEDRTLYGYTF. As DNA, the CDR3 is TGTGCTAGTGGCCCCGAGGACAGAACCTTGTATGGCTACACCTTC.

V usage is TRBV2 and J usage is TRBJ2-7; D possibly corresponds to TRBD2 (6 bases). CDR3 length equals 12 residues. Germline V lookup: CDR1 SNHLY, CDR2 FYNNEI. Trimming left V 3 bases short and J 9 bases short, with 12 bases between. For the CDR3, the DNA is TGTGCCAGCAGTGACCCTTTGGGGGGGCAGTACTTC. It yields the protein CASSDPLGGQYF.

The CDR3 sequence: CASSLGPGTTDTQYF. For the CDR3, the DNA is TGTGCCAGCAGCTTAGGCCCGGGGACCACAGATACGCAGTATTTT. The gene calls are TRBV13 and TRBJ2-3; D may match TRBD1 or TRBD2 (5 bases each). V shed 0 bases and J shed 2 bases, with 9 bases lying between them. This CDR3 has 15 amino acids. The germline V gene encodes CDR1 PRHDT and CDR2 FYEKMQ (reference sequence).

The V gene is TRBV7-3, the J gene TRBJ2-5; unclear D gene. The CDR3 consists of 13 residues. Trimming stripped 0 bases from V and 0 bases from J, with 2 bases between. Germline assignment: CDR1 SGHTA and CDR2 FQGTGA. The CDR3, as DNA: TGTGCCAGCAGCTTAACCTACCAAGAGACCCAGTACTTC. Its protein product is CASSLTYQETQYF.

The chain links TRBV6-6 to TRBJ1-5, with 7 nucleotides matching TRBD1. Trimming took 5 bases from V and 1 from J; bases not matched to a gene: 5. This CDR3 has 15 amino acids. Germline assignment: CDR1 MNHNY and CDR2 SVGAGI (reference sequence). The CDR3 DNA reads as TGTGCCAGCAGTCAGACAGGGACGAGCAATCAGCCCCAGCATTTT. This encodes CASSQTGTSNQPQHF.